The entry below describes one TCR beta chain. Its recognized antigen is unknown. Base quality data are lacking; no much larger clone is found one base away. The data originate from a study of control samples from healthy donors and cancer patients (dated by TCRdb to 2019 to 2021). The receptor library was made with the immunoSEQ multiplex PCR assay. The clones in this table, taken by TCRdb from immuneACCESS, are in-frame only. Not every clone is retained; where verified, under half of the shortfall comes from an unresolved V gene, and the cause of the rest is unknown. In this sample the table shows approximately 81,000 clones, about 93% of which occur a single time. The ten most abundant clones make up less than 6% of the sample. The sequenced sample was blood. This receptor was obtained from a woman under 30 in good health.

The DNA is as follows: TGTGCCAGCAGCTTGACGTGGTCGGGCCACCGACAAGAGACCCAGTACTTC. This is translated as CASSLTWSGHRQETQYF. This chain is built from TRBV5-6 and TRBJ2-5; no D segment can be confidently identified. Per the germline V gene, SGHDT is the CDR1 and YYEEEE is the CDR2. Including the terminal cysteine and phenylalanine, the CDR3 comprises 17 residues. Left in the record is the CDR3 DNA by itself, 51 bases read in frame from the first base. V is cut by 1 base and J by 2 bases, and the space between the germline ends is 18 bases.